This passage covers 20 T cell receptor beta chains from one sample sequenced in a study of blood T cell repertoires in COVID-19. The repertoire was sequenced with immunoSEQ multiplex PCR; TCRdb's copy has only in-frame clones and lacks some. The table has about 330,000 clones, 89% seen once. Sequences were obtained from peripheral blood. These receptors originate from a man between 18 and 29 years old who had recovered from COVID-19.

This sequence joins TRBV15 and TRBJ2-5, with D perhaps TRBD1 (6 bases). Per germline, CDR1 LNHNV and CDR2 YYDKDF (reference sequence). Trimming took off 7 bases at V and 5 bases at J, with 14 bases between the two ends. The CDR3 contains 13 residues. CDR3 loop: CATTRDMGETQYF. The DNA of the CDR3 is TGTGCCACCACCCGGGACATGGGGGAGACCCAGTACTTC. Using reference TRBV15 and TRBJ2-5 for the parts outside the CDR3, the full variable domain is DAMVIQNPRYQVTQFGKPVTLSCSQTLNHNVMYWYQQKSSQAPKLLFHYYDKDFNNEADTPDNFQSRRPNTSFCFLDIRSPGLGDTAMYLCATTRDMGETQYFGPGTRLLVL.

The rearrangement links TRBV2 to TRBJ2-1, with 11 bases identical to TRBD2. Germline V gene lookup returns CDR1 SNHLY and CDR2 FYNNEI. With V trimmed by 6 bases and J by 0 bases, 4 bases remained unmatched. CDR3 size: 16 residues. The DNA for the CDR3 is TGTGCCAGCAGAAGACTAGCGGGGAGCTCCTACAATGAGCAGTTCTTC. It specifies CASRRLAGSSYNEQFF. Complete variable domain (other parts from reference TRBV2 and TRBJ2-1): EPEVTQTPSHQVTQMGQEVILRCVPISNHLYFYWYRQILGQKVEFLVSFYNNEISEKSEIFDDQFSVERPDGSNFTLKIRSTKLEDSAMYFCASRRLAGSSYNEQFFGPGTRLTVL.

J is TRBJ2-5 and V is TRBV2; 10 bases match TRBD2. Trimming cost V 7 bases and J 2 bases; bases outside gene matches: 4. Germline V gene sequence: CDR1 SNHLY, CDR2 FYNNEI. The CDR3 covers 14 residues. The CDR3 sequence: CASKGTSAQETQYF. The CDR3 nucleotides are TGTGCCAGCAAAGGGACTAGCGCGCAAGAGACCCAGTACTTC.

Of note for this clone: A much larger clone lies one base from this, so it may be a read error. The chain uses TRBV2 and TRBJ1-4, with 10 bases matching TRBD1. The CDR3 spans 13 residues. Germline V gene data show CDR1 as SNHLY and CDR2 as FYNNEI. The J segment lost 7 bases and the V segment lost 6 bases, leaving 2 bases of the junction unmatched. The CDR3: CASSGDRGEKLFF. CDR3 in DNA: TGTGCCAGCAGCGGGGACAGGGGTGAAAAACTGTTTTTT.

The J gene is TRBJ2-2, the V gene TRBV19, with TRBD1 identical over 8 bases. After removal of 7 bases from V and 0 bases from J, the junction contained 10 bases not matched to a gene. The CDR3 has 17 amino acids. The germline gives CDR1 LNHDA, CDR2 SQIVND (reference sequence). This chain's CDR3 is CASTSPGQGSNTGELFF. CDR3 nucleotide sequence: TGTGCCAGTACTTCTCCTGGACAGGGCTCGAACACCGGGGAGCTGTTTTTT.

The J gene is TRBJ2-1, the V gene TRBV6-2 or TRBV6-3, with a weak D call TRBD1 (5 bases). CDR3 length: 13 amino acids. The germline V gene has CDR1 MNHEY and CDR2 SVGEGT. Trimming took off 0 bases at V and 12 bases at J, with 12 bases between the two ends. The CDR3 bases are TGTGCCAGCAGTTACTCCCAGGGAATAGGGCAGTTCTTC. Protein: CASSYSQGIGQFF.

The chain carries TRBV9 and TRBJ1-2; tentative D call: TRBD1 (6 bases). The germline V gene has CDR1 SGDLS and CDR2 YYNGEE. The V and J ends lost 8 bases and 5 bases respectively, with 13 bases between them. There are 12 residues in the CDR3. The CDR3 here is CASWSQGYGYTF. The CDR3 bases are TGTGCCAGTTGGTCACAGGGTTATGGCTACACCTTC.

The chain has TRBV19 and TRBJ2-4, with 8 bases aligning to TRBD2. The CDR3 covers 17 residues. Germline V gene data show CDR1 as LNHDA and CDR2 as SQIVND (reference sequence). The J segment lost 9 bases and the V segment lost 7 bases, leaving 20 bases of the junction unmatched. CDR3 protein: CASNLSGFQREWVIQYF. The CDR3 nucleotides are TGTGCCAGTAACCTAAGTGGGTTTCAGCGGGAGTGGGTCATTCAGTACTTC.

The genes are TRBV19 and TRBJ1-2, with D unresolved. This CDR3 spans 14 amino acids. V was trimmed by 7 bases and J by 4 bases, leaving 16 bases between them. Germline V gives CDR1 LNHDA, CDR2 SQIVND (reference sequence). The CDR3 bases are TGTGCCAGTACCGAAGCCCCGACGGGCTATGGCTACACCTTC. Its protein is CASTEAPTGYGYTF.

This clone appeared a single time. This sequence joins TRBV9 and TRBJ1-2, with a weak D call TRBD1 (5 bases). The CDR3 length is 17 residues. Germline V gene sequence: CDR1 SGDLS, CDR2 YYNGEE. The germline V and J ends were trimmed by 0 bases and 1 base, with 16 bases remaining between them. The CDR3 DNA follows: TGTGCCAGCAGCGTAGGGGACGGACTAATTAGTAACTATGGCTACACCTTC. Translation gives CASSVGDGLISNYGYTF.

This chain links TRBV2 with TRBJ1-1; possibly TRBD1 for D (6 bases). This CDR3 spans 15 amino acids. From germline, CDR1 is SNHLY and CDR2 FYNNEI. V was trimmed by 8 bases and J by 4 bases, leaving 20 bases between them. The CDR3 sequence is CASQGTRGRSTEAFF. The CDR3, as DNA: TGTGCCAGCCAGGGGACAAGGGGAAGGAGCACTGAAGCTTTCTTT.

This clone turned up a few times. The chain employs TRBV4-3 and TRBJ1-5; D perhaps matches TRBD1 (6 bases). This CDR3 is built from 13 residues. Germline lookup yields CDR1 LGHNA and CDR2 YSLEER. Trimming took off 4 bases at V and 5 bases at J, with 9 bases between the two ends. As DNA, the CDR3 is TGCGCCAGCAGCCGGGACATTGATCAGCCCCAGCATTTT. This translates into CASSRDIDQPQHF.

This clone was seen once. J is TRBJ1-4 and V is TRBV27, with a weak D call TRBD1 (5 bases). Germline V gene data show CDR1 as MNHEY and CDR2 as SMNVEV (reference sequence). Trimming took off 0 bases at V and 6 bases at J, with 17 bases between the two ends. The CDR3 sequence is 17 residues long. CDR3: CASSLSNRQTRDEKLFF. The DNA for the CDR3 is TGTGCCAGCAGTTTATCCAACCGACAGACCAGGGATGAAAAACTGTTTTTT. The variable domain in full, completed from reference TRBV27 and TRBJ1-4, reads EAQVTQNPRYLITVTGKKLTVTCSQNMNHEYMSWYRQDPGLGLRQIYYSMNVEVTDKGDVPEGYKVSRKEKRNFPLILESPSPNQTSLYFCASSLSNRQTRDEKLFFGSGTQLSVL.

This CDR3 reads CASRTGQGVGYGYTF. The CDR3 coding sequence is TGTGCCAGCAGAACAGGACAGGGGGTTGGGTATGGCTACACCTTC. This chain links TRBV6-5 with TRBJ1-2; 10 nucleotides line up with TRBD1. Germline lookup yields CDR1 MNHEY and CDR2 SVGAGI. This CDR3 contains 15 residues. Trimming removed 6 bases from V and 5 bases from J; junction bases left unmatched: 9.

This clone was observed a few times. This CDR3 is also generated by other DNA sequences in the sample. This chain links TRBV6-5 with TRBJ2-2, with D uncertain. The V end was cut by 0 bases, the J end by 0 bases, with 5 bases between. The CDR3 runs 15 residues. CDR1 is MNHEY and CDR2 is SVGAGI in the germline V gene. The CDR3: CASSYSPANTGELFF. Written as DNA, the CDR3 is TGTGCCAGCAGTTACTCGCCGGCGAACACCGGGGAGCTGTTTTTT.

This chain joins TRBV18 and TRBJ1-2, with 8 bases fitting TRBD1. The germline CDR1 and CDR2 sequences are KGHSH and LQKENI. This CDR3 is 14 amino acids long. Unmatched junction bases numbered 8, after V lost 3 bases and J lost 8 bases. This chain's CDR3 is CASSPESRDRGYTF. The CDR3 DNA reads TGTGCCAGCTCACCCGAATCTAGGGACAGGGGCTACACCTTC.

The gene calls are TRBV7-9 and TRBJ1-2; TRBD1 agrees at 9 bases. V was pared by 1 base and J by 6 bases, with 9 bases of the junction left unmatched. Germline V gives CDR1 SEHNR, CDR2 FQNEAQ (reference sequence). This CDR3 region has 16 residues. The CDR3 DNA sequence: TGTGCCAGCAGCTTAGGAGGACAGGGGATTGGAAATGGCTACACCTTC. It is translated as CASSLGGQGIGNGYTF.

The chain carries TRBV2 and TRBJ2-1; D is unresolved. The germline CDR1 and CDR2 sequences are SNHLY and FYNNEI. Trimming took 1 base from V and 9 from J, leaving 10 bases between them. This CDR3 comprises 13 residues. Here the CDR3 reads CASSEGATPEQFF. The CDR3 nucleotides are TGTGCCAGCAGTGAAGGGGCTACCCCTGAGCAGTTCTTC. Full variable domain (rest looked up from reference TRBV2 and TRBJ2-1): EPEVTQTPSHQVTQMGQEVILRCVPISNHLYFYWYRQILGQKVEFLVSFYNNEISEKSEIFDDQFSVERPDGSNFTLKIRSTKLEDSAMYFCASSEGATPEQFFGPGTRLTVL.

This clone was recorded a few times. The chain joins TRBV4-3 to TRBJ2-1; no reliable D call. In germline, CDR1 is LGHNA, CDR2 YSLEER. The CDR3 consists of 15 residues. Trimming took off 4 bases at V and 6 bases at J, with 16 bases between the two ends. CDR3 in DNA: TGCGCCAGCAGCCCGCAACAGAATACGATCAATGAGCAGTTCTTC. Its translation: CASSPQQNTINEQFF.

The rearrangement links TRBV20-1 to TRBJ1-1, with D hard to call. Germline CDR1 and CDR2: DFQATT and SNEGSKA (reference sequence). This CDR3 is 11 amino acids long. V lost 0 bases and J lost 11, with 10 bases in between. CDR3 coding DNA: TGCAGTGCTAGAGATCAAGGGAGGGCTTTCTTT. It is translated as CSARDQGRAFF.